This T cell receptor (beta chain) originates from a study of T cells after yellow fever vaccination. MiXCR, run by TCRdb on the 5' RACE reads, gives a single entry per CDR3 protein. This sample has more than 65,000 distinct CDR3 sequences; 13% occur once, and the top ten carry around 24%. Germline lookup yields CDR1 SGHRS and CDR2 YFSETQ. With 2 bases removed from V and 0 bases from J, the gap between germline ends came to 8 bases. This CDR3 is 14 amino acids long. The chain carries TRBV5-1 and TRBJ1-1; D unresolved. This sequence originates from a man aged 18-30 years who received the YFV17D yellow fever vaccine. Sequencing used CD8+ T cells not binding an NS4B(214-222) dextramer, sorted from PBMCs, obtained roughly 20 days after the first yellow fever vaccination. The CDR3 region is CASSFFGVNTEAFF. CDR3 nucleotide sequence: TGCGCCAGCAGCTTTTTCGGGGTGAACACTGAAGCTTTCTTT.